This TCR beta chain was retrieved from a study of T cell clonality in common variable immunodeficiency (dated by TCRdb to about 2015). Study-wide findings and limitations: Differences among patients in the CVID cohort limited the correlations between repertoire features and clinical complications. CVID TCRbeta sequences reportedly showed fewer deletions and N-nucleotide insertions and lacked highly modified clones with 13 or more V deletions. The authors noted that sequencing repertoires of T cell subpopulations would be needed to clarify what caused the increased clonality in CVID. Despite equal DNA input, controls averaged about 81,820 unique sequences per sample versus some 30,000 in CVID samples. Healthy controls shared more TCRbeta clones with each other than CVID subjects shared among themselves (p < 0.0001). Increased TCRbeta clonality was found in CVID subjects compared with healthy controls (t-test p = 0.018), with the increase being most characteristic of about a third of subjects.

This clone was counted ten times or more. The antigen this receptor binds is unknown. For sequencing input, CVID and control samples contributed equivalent amounts of genomic DNA. For every sample, a 60 bp segment covering the rearranged TCRbeta CDR3 region was amplified and then sequenced. TCRbeta amplification used the immunoSEQ assay, a bias-corrected multiplex PCR with high-throughput sequencing. The authors' analysis ran thus. Every unique nucleotide sequence was considered a clone and was annotated with V, D and J genes, copy number and frequency. Sequences were labeled productive if in frame, and non-productive if out of frame or containing stop codons. As previously described, clonality was calculated on the basis of Shannon's entropy. Mean CDR3 Kyte-Doolittle hydropathy was derived from the predicted amino acid sequences of productive clones. Scaled V gene usage was hierarchically clustered using Manhattan distance and complete linkage with the R hclust function. Sharing of clones by CDR3 amino acid sequence was evaluated by resampling 12 repertoires per group over 100 rounds. The repertoires were screened for roughly 70 published EBV-specific TCRbeta sequences and around 250 published CMV-specific TCRbeta sequences. A couple of CVID samples yielding fewer than 10,000 sequences were excluded from analysis, leaving 42 CVID repertoires. TCRdb mirrors the immuneACCESS table, restricted to in-frame sequences. Some clones are absent from its copies; in checked studies, under half trace to an unresolved V gene, and the reason for the others is unknown. For V, J and clone size, that table is used; D and trimming come from the DNA. The table puts about 64,000 clones in this sample, none counted just once. The ten largest make up 1.5% to 2% of the sample.

Most of the CVID patients and most of the healthy controls were of Caucasian heritage. Heparinized peripheral whole blood samples of about 5 to 9 ml were collected from each donor. Genomic DNA from adults with common variable immune deficiency (CVID) and from healthy adult controls was used to sequence TCRbeta CDR3 repertoires. A total of around 22 healthy adult volunteers (around 12 female and around 10 male; age range about 23 to 75 years, mean age about 34) were included in the control group. Diluted blood was density-centrifuged over Hypaque 1077 or Ficoll-Paque to isolate peripheral blood mononuclear cells. Genomic DNA was obtained from unsorted mononuclear cells using either Qiagen column purification or a centrifugation-based method. The sequencing input was peripheral blood mononuclear cells. This receptor was obtained from a person aged 18 to 75 in good health.

CDR3 reads: CSASTGTGGNQPQHF. CDR3 bases read: TGCAGTGCTAGCACTGGGACAGGGGGCAATCAGCCC. The rearranged segments are TRBV20-1 and TRBJ1-5; 10 middle bases align to TRBD1. The read halts 3 residues ahead of the CDR3 end, with the missing end drawn from the germline J gene. Including the terminal cysteine and phenylalanine, the CDR3 comprises 15 residues. The 36 bases shown cover part of the CDR3, and their frame starts at base 1. Trimming removed 3 bases from V and 2 bases from J; the gene matches leave 4 bases unexplained. CDR1 is given as DFQATT and CDR2 as SNEGSKA, both from the germline V gene (reference sequence).